A selection of T cell receptor beta chains follows, all from one sample in a study of blood T cell repertoires in COVID-19. Some clones are missing from TCRdb's copy, which holds only in-frame ones; the method was immunoSEQ multiplex PCR. The sample gives around 200,000 clones, around 80% of which show up once; roughly 8% is in the top ten. Sequences were obtained from peripheral blood. Receptor source: a woman aged 50 to 65 with acute or convalescent COVID-19. Each CDR3 is given with its conserved first and last residue. Each record gives: V gene, J gene, D gene, CDR3 protein, CDR3 DNA. The D gene is left open where the match is weak.

TRBV7-9	TRBJ2-2	TRBD1	CASRNVQGAGTGELFF	TGTGCCAGCAGGAACGTTCAGGGGGCCGGCACCGGGGAGCTGTTTTTT
TRBV7-2	TRBJ1-1	NA	CASSRWQVVTNTEAFF	TGTGCCAGCAGTCGATGGCAGGTCGTAACGAACACTGAAGCTTTCTTT
TRBV6-6	TRBJ2-7	NA	CASSYSGTSYEQYF	TGTGCCAGCAGTTACTCTGGGACATCCTACGAGCAGTACTTC
TRBV28	TRBJ1-2	NA	CASSPTGTNYGYTF	TGTGCCAGCAGTCCGACAGGAACTAACTATGGCTACACCTTC
TRBV6-1	TRBJ1-3	TRBD1	CASSARTGGRGSGNTIYF	TGTGCCAGCAGTGCCCGGACAGGGGGCCGTGGTTCTGGAAACACCATATATTTT
TRBV24-1	TRBJ2-2	TRBD2	CATSPTSGGGGDTGELFF	TGTGCCACCAGTCCTACTAGCGGAGGAGGAGGTGACACCGGGGAGCTGTTTTTT
TRBV24-1	TRBJ2-5	TRBD1	CATSDLQGRGQETQYF	TGTGCCACCAGTGATTTGCAGGGCAGGGGGCAAGAGACCCAGTACTTC
TRBV28	TRBJ1-1	NA	CASSLGGSDTEAFF	TGTGCCAGCAGCCTGGGGGGGTCGGACACTGAAGCTTTCTTT
TRBV2	TRBJ1-4	NA	CASSLTEHNEKLFF	TGTGCCAGCAGTCTGACAGAGCATAATGAAAAACTGTTTTTT
TRBV29-1	TRBJ1-2	NA	CSTPSNYGYTF	TGCAGCACTCCTTCGAACTATGGCTACACCTTC
TRBV6-5	TRBJ1-4	TRBD1	CASSIGTGIGKLFF	TGTGCCAGCAGTATCGGGACAGGGATTGGAAAACTGTTTTTT
TRBV19	TRBJ1-2	TRBD1	CASSTGQDLYGYTF	TGTGCCAGTAGTACGGGACAGGATCTCTATGGCTACACCTTC
TRBV9	TRBJ1-2	NA	CASRGPNYGYTF	TGTGCCAGCAGGGGGCCTAACTATGGCTACACCTTC
TRBV10-2	TRBJ2-3	TRBD2	CASSDSSGIISDTQYF	TGCGCCAGCAGTGATTCTAGCGGGATTATAAGTGATACGCAGTATTTT
TRBV19	TRBJ1-2	NA	CASSPDGDGYTF	TGTGCCAGTAGTCCTGACGGAGATGGCTACACCTTC
TRBV24-1	TRBJ1-1	TRBD1	CATSVLQGPAKYTEAFF	TGTGCCACCAGTGTTCTACAGGGGCCGGCCAAATATACTGAAGCTTTCTTT
TRBV5-4	TRBJ1-1	NA	CASSLTGMNTEAFF	TGTGCCAGCAGCTTAACAGGGATGAACACTGAAGCTTTCTTT
TRBV29-1	TRBJ1-3	NA	CSVLRGSSGNTIYF	TGCAGCGTTCTTAGGGGTTCGTCTGGAAACACCATATATTTT
TRBV19	TRBJ2-5	NA	CASSIDLTGQETQYF	TGTGCCAGTAGTATAGACCTAACAGGGCAAGAGACCCAGTACTTC
TRBV27	TRBJ2-5	NA	CASSLNRVVETQYF	TGTGCCAGCAGTTTAAACAGGGTGGTTGAGACCCAGTACTTC
TRBV7-6	TRBJ2-7	NA	CASSLTSGLSYEQYF	TGTGCCAGCAGCTTAACGAGCGGGCTCTCCTACGAGCAGTACTTC
TRBV9	TRBJ2-3	TRBD2	CASSPGLAGVSNTQYF	TGTGCCAGCAGCCCAGGCCTAGCGGGAGTTTCGAATACGCAGTATTTT